A selection of T cell receptor beta chains follows, all from one sample in a study of beta chain features in type 1 diabetes. The table came from immunoSEQ multiplex PCR; TCRdb's copy has only in-frame clones and leaves some out. This table holds around 650,000 clones, 12% found once. Sequencing used naive CD4+ T cells from blood. Every receptor here comes from a man aged 25 to 40 with type 1 diabetes. Each CDR3 is given with its conserved first and last residue. D genes are given only for firm matches. The size field is filled for only some rows; it gives once, few, many or a size class.

d_call: NA
cdr3_length: 14
clone_size: NA
v_call: TRBV19
j_call: TRBJ1-2
cdr3_nt: TGTGCCAGTAGTATCGGGGAGGGCTTCTATGGCTACACCTTC
cdr3_aa: CASSIGEGFYGYTF

d_call: TRBD1
cdr3_length: 15
clone_size: NA
v_call: TRBV18
j_call: TRBJ2-5
cdr3_nt: TGTGCCAGCTCACCACGTGGGACAGACCAAGAGACCCAGTACTTC
cdr3_aa: CASSPRGTDQETQYF

d_call: TRBD2
cdr3_length: 13
clone_size: NA
v_call: TRBV30
j_call: TRBJ2-3
cdr3_nt: TGTGCCGCTAGCGGGGGGATCGCAGATACGCAGTATTTT
cdr3_aa: CAASGGIADTQYF

d_call: TRBD1
cdr3_length: 15
clone_size: few
v_call: TRBV9
j_call: TRBJ1-2
cdr3_nt: TGTGCCAGCAGCCCACGGACAGGGGCCAGCTATGGCTACACCTTC
cdr3_aa: CASSPRTGASYGYTF

d_call: TRBD1
cdr3_length: 14
clone_size: NA
v_call: TRBV27
j_call: TRBJ2-7
cdr3_nt: TGTGCCAGCAACTCACAGGGGGCCTACTACGAGCAGTACTTC
cdr3_aa: CASNSQGAYYEQYF

d_call: NA
cdr3_length: 14
clone_size: few
v_call: TRBV18
j_call: TRBJ1-1
cdr3_nt: TGTGCCAGCTCACCCCCGTCTCAGGACACTGAAGCTTTCTTT
cdr3_aa: CASSPPSQDTEAFF

d_call: NA
cdr3_length: 14
clone_size: few
v_call: TRBV5-1
j_call: TRBJ1-2
cdr3_nt: TGCGCCAGCAGCTTGGCACCTGGGACCTATGGCTACACCTTC
cdr3_aa: CASSLAPGTYGYTF

d_call: NA
cdr3_length: 11
clone_size: few
v_call: TRBV20-1
j_call: TRBJ2-3
cdr3_nt: TGCAGTGCTAGAAAGCAAGATACGCAGTATTTT
cdr3_aa: CSARKQDTQYF

d_call: NA
cdr3_length: 13
clone_size: few
v_call: TRBV5-1
j_call: TRBJ2-1
cdr3_nt: TGCGCCAGCAGCTTGACAGGGTACAATGAGCAGTTCTTC
cdr3_aa: CASSLTGYNEQFF

d_call: NA
cdr3_length: 15
clone_size: NA
v_call: TRBV27
j_call: TRBJ1-3
cdr3_nt: TGTGCCAGCAGTTTACATGGGGGAATCGGAAACACCATATATTTT
cdr3_aa: CASSLHGGIGNTIYF

d_call: NA
cdr3_length: 15
clone_size: NA
v_call: TRBV6-5
j_call: TRBJ1-1
cdr3_nt: TGTGCCAGCAGTTACTCTCTTCGTGTCAACACTGAAGCTTTCTTT
cdr3_aa: CASSYSLRVNTEAFF

d_call: NA
cdr3_length: 13
clone_size: NA
v_call: TRBV29-1
j_call: TRBJ2-7
cdr3_nt: TGCAGCGTTCGTGACCGGGCGCTATACGAGCAGTACTTC
cdr3_aa: CSVRDRALYEQYF

d_call: TRBD1
cdr3_length: 15
clone_size: few
v_call: TRBV18
j_call: TRBJ2-3
cdr3_nt: TGTGCCAGCTCACCCAGCAGGGGGCTGGTAGATACGCAGTATTTT
cdr3_aa: CASSPSRGLVDTQYF

d_call: NA
cdr3_length: 16
clone_size: NA
v_call: TRBV13
j_call: TRBJ2-4
cdr3_nt: TGTGCCAGCAGCTTAGGCACCGTCGGCGGGGATGGCATTCAGTACTTC
cdr3_aa: CASSLGTVGGDGIQYF

d_call: NA
cdr3_length: 14
clone_size: NA
v_call: TRBV5-1
j_call: TRBJ1-4
cdr3_nt: TGCGCCAGCAGCTTGGTCGGGGCGGATGAAAAACTGTTTTTT
cdr3_aa: CASSLVGADEKLFF

d_call: TRBD1
cdr3_length: 14
clone_size: few
v_call: TRBV2
j_call: TRBJ1-5
cdr3_nt: TGTGCCAGCAGTTTACTTACAGGGGATCAGCCCCAGCATTTT
cdr3_aa: CASSLLTGDQPQHF

d_call: NA
cdr3_length: 14
clone_size: NA
v_call: TRBV5-6
j_call: TRBJ2-3
cdr3_nt: TGTGCCAGCAACCAGGTTACGCACATGGATACGCAGTATTTT
cdr3_aa: CASNQVTHMDTQYF